This entry features one TCR beta chain sequence. The junction had 7 bases not matched to a gene; V was cut back by 7 bases and J by 6 bases. This CDR3 region has 16 residues. Per the germline V gene, CDR1 is SNHLY and CDR2 is FYNNEI. The sample belongs to a study of blood T cell repertoires in COVID-19. Study summary: Spain, Italy and the United States supplied samples that represented acute and convalescent COVID-19. In each case, the material was cDNA or gDNA derived from T cells, B-cell-depleted T cells, or PBMCs.

How the authors handled the data: Amplification of reference gene primers was used by the study to estimate nucleated cell counts. Assay: immunoSEQ multiplex PCR; the TCRdb copy retains only in-frame clones and omits some. The DNA was the basis for D and trimming; V, J and clone size are from that table. The sample yields fewer than 65,000 clones, roughly 90% seen once. This chain connects TRBV2 to TRBJ2-2, with 14 bases fitting TRBD2. The sequencing input was peripheral blood. This receptor was obtained from a human donor in a cohort sampled during active COVID-19. CDR3 DNA: TGTGCCAGCATGACTAGCGGGAGGGCCCGGGCCGGGGAGCTGTTTTTT. Its protein product is CASMTSGRARAGELFF.